What follows are 32 T cell receptor beta chains derived from one specimen sequenced in a study of blood T cell repertoires in COVID-19. Data came from immunoSEQ multiplex PCR; TCRdb stores just in-frame clones and leaves some out. The table has 180,000 or so clones, around 80% seen once; the top ten hold around 2.8%. Sequenced: peripheral blood. The receptors originated from a woman aged 80 or over with active or convalescent COVID-19.

The chain uses TRBV6-5 and TRBJ2-7, with 7 bases matching TRBD1. The CDR3 length is 14 residues. V was pared by 5 bases and J by 3 bases, with 7 bases of the junction left unmatched. Germline CDR1 reads MNHEY; CDR2 reads SVGAGI. This CDR3 reads CASSLTGTFYEQYF. In nucleotides, the CDR3 is TGTGCCAGCAGTCTGACAGGGACGTTCTACGAGCAGTACTTC.

V and J are TRBV15 and TRBJ2-3; TRBD1 matches 10 bases. CDR1 LNHNV and CDR2 YYDKDF come from the germline V gene (reference sequence). The CDR3 spans 17 residues. Unmatched junction bases numbered 8, after V lost 4 bases and J lost 1 base. The DNA for the CDR3 is TGTGCCACCAGCACGAACCTGGGACAGGGGCGCACAGATACGCAGTATTTT. Its translation is CATSTNLGQGRTDTQYF.

The chain links TRBV6-1 to TRBJ2-6; weak D call: TRBD2 (5 bases). Trimming pared 7 bases from V and 0 bases from J, leaving 10 bases between. This CDR3 has 15 residues. Germline V gives CDR1 MNHNS, CDR2 SASEGT. The CDR3 bases are TGTGCCAGCACCCAACGGGGCTCTGGGGCCAACGTCCTGACTTTC. This sequence encodes CASTQRGSGANVLTF.

The chain carries TRBV5-1 and TRBJ2-1; TRBD1 matches 10 bases. The length of the CDR3 is 16 residues. The V gene's germline CDR1 is SGHRS and CDR2 YFSETQ. The junction had 8 bases not matched to a gene; V was cut back by 3 bases and J by 5 bases. Written as DNA, the CDR3 is TGCGCCAGCAGCTGGGGGGGACAGGGGTCCCACAATGAGCAGTTCTTC. Encoded protein: CASSWGGQGSHNEQFF.

The rearrangement uses TRBV27 and TRBJ2-5; the match to TRBD2 covers 7 bases. Unmatched junction bases numbered 5, after V lost 7 bases and J lost 0 bases. The CDR3 loop spans 14 amino acids. CDR1 is MNHEY and CDR2 is SMNVEV in the germline V gene (reference sequence). CDR3 sequence (DNA): TGTGCCAGCAACAGCGGGAATAACCAAGAGACCCAGTACTTC. Translation gives CASNSGNNQETQYF.

V usage is TRBV7-9 and J usage is TRBJ1-1; D remains unclear. The CDR3 loop spans 13 amino acids. The germline V gene encodes CDR1 SEHNR and CDR2 FQNEAQ (reference sequence). The V end lost 2 bases, the J end lost 1 base, and 5 bases lay between the germline ends. The CDR3 bases are TGTGCCAGCAGCTTATATCCGAACACTGAAGCTTTCTTT. This encodes CASSLYPNTEAFF.

This clone was seen a few times. This chain joins TRBV27 and TRBJ1-2; tentative D call: TRBD1 (6 bases). Germline CDR1 is MNHEY and CDR2 is SMNVEV (reference sequence). There are 14 residues in the CDR3. Trimming took 0 bases from V and 7 from J, leaving 12 bases between them. CDR3 sequence reads: CASSLSRTEGGYTF. The CDR3 nucleotides are TGTGCCAGCAGTTTATCCCGGACAGAAGGTGGCTACACCTTC.

The chain combines TRBV24-1 with TRBJ2-7, with a possible D match to TRBD2 (6 bases). The CDR3 sequence is 11 residues long. Trimming shortened V by 9 bases and J by 7 bases, and 12 bases separated the two germline ends. Germline V gives CDR1 KGHDR, CDR2 SFDVKD. This CDR3 reads CATGVGGEQYF. The DNA of the CDR3 is TGTGCCACCGGTGTCGGGGGTGAGCAGTACTTC.

The CDR3 nucleotides are TGTGCCACCAGCACGCGATCGACTAGCAGGACGCAGTATTTT. Protein product: CATSTRSTSRTQYF. V gene TRBV15 combines with J gene TRBJ2-3; 7 bases are a match to TRBD2. J lost 9 bases, V lost 4 bases, and 10 bases had no gene match. The CDR3 loop spans 14 amino acids. Germline V gene lookup returns CDR1 LNHNV and CDR2 YYDKDF (reference sequence).

The CDR3: CASSTGPTGGSSYNEQFF. DNA of the CDR3: TGTGCCAGCAGCACAGGCCCCACCGGGGGGAGCTCCTACAATGAGCAGTTCTTC. The chain recombines TRBV11-2 with TRBJ2-1; TRBD2 matches at 7 bases. Germline V gives CDR1 SGHAT, CDR2 FQNNGV. This CDR3 has 18 residues. Losses at the gene ends were 5 bases for V and 0 bases for J; bases not matched to a gene: 13.

This chain uses TRBV18 with TRBJ1-5; 11 nucleotides agree with TRBD1. Germline CDR1 reads KGHSH; CDR2 reads LQKENI. The CDR3 contains 18 residues. The trim removed 4 bases at V and 1 base at J, leaving 9 bases unmatched. CDR3 nucleotides: TGTGCCAGCTCACGTTGGGACAGGGGGTATGGGAGCAATCAGCCCCAGCATTTT. Encoded protein: CASSRWDRGYGSNQPQHF.

V and J are TRBV28 and TRBJ2-2; the match to TRBD1 covers 9 bases. V trimming: 7 bases; J trimming: 1 base; junction bases outside the gene matches: 7. Germline V gene lookup returns CDR1 MDHEN and CDR2 SYDVKM. This CDR3 comprises 16 residues. The CDR3 DNA reads as TGTGCCAGCACCCCTTGGGGACAGGGGAACACCGGGGAGCTGTTTTTT. Its protein is CASTPWGQGNTGELFF.

This clone was picked up a small number of times. The chain combines TRBV9 with TRBJ1-4; maybe TRBD1 (6 bases). The CDR3 is made up of 15 amino acids. Germline V gene sequence: CDR1 SGDLS, CDR2 YYNGEE. The V and J ends lost 4 bases and 0 bases respectively, with 10 bases between them. CDR3 region: CASSRTGTTNEKLFF. The CDR3 DNA reads TGTGCCAGCAGCCGTACAGGGACAACTAATGAAAAACTGTTTTTT.

J is TRBJ2-5 and V is TRBV5-1; 8 bases match TRBD1. Trimming removed 4 bases from V and 0 bases from J; junction bases left unmatched: 5. Germline lookup yields CDR1 SGHRS and CDR2 YFSETQ. CDR3 size: 15 residues. CDR3: CASSPWTGNQETQYF. The CDR3 DNA reads as TGCGCCAGCAGCCCATGGACAGGGAACCAAGAGACCCAGTACTTC.

V gene TRBV3-1 (or the pseudogene TRBV3-2) combines with J gene TRBJ1-1; D is ambiguous. Per the germline V gene, CDR1 is LGHDT and CDR2 is YNNKEL (reference sequence). This CDR3 is 15 amino acids long. With 1 base removed from V and 4 bases from J, the gap between germline ends came to 13 bases. CDR3 DNA: TGTGCCAGCAGCCAAGTGCCGGGGTGGGGCACTGAAGCTTTCTTT. Its protein is CASSQVPGWGTEAFF.

This chain's CDR3 is CASSEGLAGAGGTQYF. The CDR3, as DNA: TGTGCCAGCAGTGAGGGACTAGCGGGGGCCGGGGGTACGCAGTATTTT. The chain is built from TRBV2 and TRBJ2-3, with TRBD2 matching over 14 bases. V trimming: 3 bases; J trimming: 8 bases; junction bases outside the gene matches: 7. The CDR3 extends over 16 amino acids. Germline assignment: CDR1 SNHLY and CDR2 FYNNEI.

This clone is medium-sized by share. This chain uses TRBV28 with TRBJ1-2, with D possibly TRBD1 on 5 matching bases. Per the germline V gene, CDR1 is MDHEN and CDR2 is SYDVKM. The V gene lost 1 base and the J gene lost 2 bases, with 11 bases spanning the gap. This CDR3 has 15 amino acids. CDR3 loop: CASSLLDRKNYGYTF. As DNA, the CDR3 is TGTGCCAGCAGTTTATTAGACAGAAAAAACTATGGCTACACCTTC.

This clone was picked up a small number of times. The J gene is TRBJ1-4, the V gene TRBV2; D is unclear. Trimming left V 11 bases short and J 8 bases short, with 21 bases between. The CDR3 has 14 amino acids. Germline V gene lookup returns CDR1 SNHLY and CDR2 FYNNEI. CDR3 in DNA: TGTGCCGGCGCAGCTGAACGGGGTGGAGAAAAACTGTTTTTT. Its protein is CAGAAERGGEKLFF.

For the CDR3, the DNA is TGCGCCAGCAGCTTGGGCACAGCGGGAGATACGCAGTATTTT. It translates to CASSLGTAGDTQYF. This chain joins TRBV5-1 and TRBJ2-3; tentatively, D is TRBD2 (6 bases). Germline V CDR1 and CDR2: SGHRS, YFSETQ. The CDR3 runs 14 residues. V shed 0 bases and J shed 5 bases, with 10 bases lying between them.

In its sample, this clone was seen many times. The V gene is TRBV5-4, the J gene TRBJ2-5, with 7 bases lining up with TRBD1. The CDR3 spans 15 residues. Germline V lookup: CDR1 SGHNT, CDR2 YYREEE (reference sequence). V shed 2 bases and J 4 bases; nucleotides not matched to a gene: 8. The DNA for the CDR3 is TGTGCCAGCAGCTTAGACAGGGTTTTAGGAGAGACCCAGTACTTC. It translates to CASSLDRVLGETQYF.

The rearrangement uses TRBV29-1 and TRBJ2-2; 10 positions agree with TRBD1. The germline gives CDR1 SQVTM, CDR2 ANQGSEA. Trimming took 6 bases from V and 4 from J; bases not matched to a gene: 8. The CDR3 is 15 residues long. DNA for the CDR3: TGCAGCGTGGCGACCGGGACAGGGGTCACCGGGGAGCTGTTTTTT. Translated: CSVATGTGVTGELFF.

The chain couples TRBV9 to TRBJ1-3; D gene uncertain. The CDR3 covers 14 residues. Deletions cut 2 bases from V and 0 bases from J, with 6 bases between. Per germline, CDR1 SGDLS and CDR2 YYNGEE. CDR3 in amino acids: CASSVDTSGNTIYF. In DNA form, the CDR3 reads TGTGCCAGCAGCGTCGACACCTCTGGAAACACCATATATTTT. The full variable domain, rest sourced from reference TRBV9 and TRBJ1-3, is DSGVTQTPKHLITATGQRVTLRCSPRSGDLSVYWYQQSLDQGLQFLIQYYNGEERAKGNILERFSAQQFPDLHSELNLSSLELGDSALYFCASSVDTSGNTIYFGEGSWLTVV.

CDR3 DNA: TGTGCCAGTTCGGGGTACCAAGAGACCCAGTACTTC. Residues: CASSGYQETQYF. The chain has TRBV19 and TRBJ2-5, with D possibly being TRBD2 (5 bases). V gave up 8 bases and J gave up 0 bases, with 7 bases separating them. CDR1 LNHDA and CDR2 SQIVND come from the germline V gene (reference sequence). The CDR3 is made up of 12 amino acids.

This chain joins TRBV19 and TRBJ2-1; tentatively, D is TRBD1 (5 bases). V was clipped by 3 bases and J by 7 bases, with 13 bases between them. The CDR3 length is 14 residues. The germline gives CDR1 LNHDA, CDR2 SQIVND (reference sequence). The CDR3, as DNA: TGTGCCAGTAGTATCCAAGGGGTGCTTAATGAGCAGTTCTTC. It translates to CASSIQGVLNEQFF.

This chain uses TRBV6-5 with TRBJ2-3, with 8 bases identical to TRBD1. The V segment lost 7 bases and the J segment 2 bases; nucleotides outside the gene matches: 8. The CDR3 extends over 15 amino acids. Germline V gene lookup returns CDR1 MNHEY and CDR2 SVGAGI. CDR3 nucleotides: TGTGCCAGCACCCTCGGGACAGGAGACACAGATACGCAGTATTTT. It codes for CASTLGTGDTDTQYF.

This chain links TRBV29-1 with TRBJ2-3; 7 bases fit TRBD1. J gave up 1 base and V 5 bases, and 6 bases lay outside the gene matches. This CDR3 region has 14 residues. Per the germline V gene, CDR1 is SQVTM and CDR2 is ANQGSEA. The CDR3 spells CSVITGVGTDTQYF. CDR3 sequence (DNA): TGCAGCGTTATTACAGGGGTCGGCACAGATACGCAGTATTTT.

About this clone itself: Other DNA sequences of this sample code for an identical CDR3. The CDR3 nucleotides are TGTGCCAGCGGACTAGCGGGGACAGATACGCAGTATTTT. Residues: CASGLAGTDTQYF. The J gene is TRBJ2-3, the V gene TRBV6-5; 12 nucleotides agree with TRBD2. CDR3 length equals 13 residues. V shed 8 bases and J 3 bases; nucleotides not matched to a gene: 0. CDR1 and CDR2 from the germline V gene are MNHEY and SVGAGI.

The J gene is TRBJ1-1, the V gene TRBV5-1; the D gene is possibly TRBD1 (6 bases). Germline V lookup: CDR1 SGHRS, CDR2 YFSETQ. The CDR3 consists of 14 residues. The V end lost 4 bases, the J end lost 4 bases, and 14 bases lay between the germline ends. In DNA form, the CDR3 reads TGCGCCAGCAGCCCCACGAGGGGGGGCACTGAAGCTTTCTTT. Amino acid sequence: CASSPTRGGTEAFF.

CDR3 region: CASSLLGLADNEQFF. The CDR3 region has the DNA TGTGCCAGCAGCTTGCTGGGACTAGCCGACAATGAGCAGTTCTTC. The chain employs TRBV7-8 and TRBJ2-1, with 9 bases aligning to TRBD2. V lost 3 bases to trimming and J lost 5 bases; unmatched junction nucleotides: 5. Germline CDR1 is SGHVS and CDR2 is FQNEAQ. This CDR3 region has 15 residues.

V usage is TRBV9 and J usage is TRBJ1-2; perhaps TRBD1 as D (5 bases). The CDR3 totals 14 residues. CDR1 is SGDLS and CDR2 is YYNGEE in the germline V gene. V shed 3 bases and J shed 4 bases, with 13 bases lying between them. The CDR3 is CASSERSGSYGYTF. CDR3 sequence (DNA): TGTGCCAGCAGCGAGAGGTCAGGGTCCTATGGCTACACCTTC.

For this clone: A read error may produce the germline difference seen at one junction end. The chain combines TRBV7-9 with TRBJ1-5, with D possibly being TRBD1 (5 bases). Germline values: CDR1 SEHNR, CDR2 FQNEAQ (reference sequence). There are 16 residues in the CDR3. The DNA for the CDR3 is TGTGCCAGCAGCTTAGAAGGAGGGGATAGCTATCAGCCCCAGCATTTT. This translates into CASSLEGGDSYQPQHF.

The genes are TRBV5-6 and TRBJ2-5; maybe TRBD2 (5 bases). Germline-derived CDR1 and CDR2 are SGHDT and YYEEEE. The CDR3 runs 15 residues. V was cut by 0 bases and J by 0 bases, with 9 bases left in between. Written as DNA, the CDR3 is TGTGCCAGCAGCTTGGGGCCCGGGAACCAAGAGACCCAGTACTTC. Residues: CASSLGPGNQETQYF.